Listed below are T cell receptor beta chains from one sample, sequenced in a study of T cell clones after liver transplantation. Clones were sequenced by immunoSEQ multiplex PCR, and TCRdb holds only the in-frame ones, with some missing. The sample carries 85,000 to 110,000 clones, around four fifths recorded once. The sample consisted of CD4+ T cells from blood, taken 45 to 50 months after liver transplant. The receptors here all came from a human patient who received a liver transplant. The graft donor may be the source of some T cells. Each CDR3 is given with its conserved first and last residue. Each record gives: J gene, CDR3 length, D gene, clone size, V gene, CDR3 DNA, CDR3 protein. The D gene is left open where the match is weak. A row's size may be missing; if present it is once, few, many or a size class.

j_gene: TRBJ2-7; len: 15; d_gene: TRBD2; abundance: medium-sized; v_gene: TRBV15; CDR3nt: TGTGCCACCAGCAGGAACCTAGCGGGGTCCTACGAGCAGTACTTC; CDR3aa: CATSRNLAGSYEQYF
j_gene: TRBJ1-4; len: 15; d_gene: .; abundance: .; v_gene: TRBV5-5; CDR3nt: TGTGCCAGCAGCTACCGCGACAGTACTAATGAAAAACTGTTTTTT; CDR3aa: CASSYRDSTNEKLFF
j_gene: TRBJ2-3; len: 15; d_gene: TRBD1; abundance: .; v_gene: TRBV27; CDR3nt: TGTGCCAGCAGTTCCGACAGGGCAACCACAGATACGCAGTATTTT; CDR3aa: CASSSDRATTDTQYF
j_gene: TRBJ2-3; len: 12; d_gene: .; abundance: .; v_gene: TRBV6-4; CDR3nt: TGTGCCAGCAGATCTAGGGCAGATACGCAGTATTTT; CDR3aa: CASRSRADTQYF
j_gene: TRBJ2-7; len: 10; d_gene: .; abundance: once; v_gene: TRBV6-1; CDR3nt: TGTGCCAGCAGAAACCACGAGCAGTACTTC; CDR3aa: CASRNHEQYF
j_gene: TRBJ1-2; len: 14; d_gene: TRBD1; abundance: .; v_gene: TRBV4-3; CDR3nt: TGCGCCAGCAGCCAAGGCCAGGGGGCGTATGGCTACACCTTC; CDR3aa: CASSQGQGAYGYTF
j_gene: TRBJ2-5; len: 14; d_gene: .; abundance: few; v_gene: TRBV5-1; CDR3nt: TGCGCCAGCAGCTTGGGGAGTGCCCCCAAGACCCAGTACTTC; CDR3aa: CASSLGSAPKTQYF
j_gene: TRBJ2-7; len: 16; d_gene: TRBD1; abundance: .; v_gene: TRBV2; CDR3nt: TGTGCCAGCAGTGCTGGGGCCGGGACAGGGATATACGAGCAGTACTTC; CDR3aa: CASSAGAGTGIYEQYF
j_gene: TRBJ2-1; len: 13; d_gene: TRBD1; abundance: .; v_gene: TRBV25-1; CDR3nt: TGTGCCAGCAGTGGACAGGGGAACAATGAGCAGTTCTTC; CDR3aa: CASSGQGNNEQFF
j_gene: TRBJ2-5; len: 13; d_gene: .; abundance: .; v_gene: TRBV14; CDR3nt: TGTGCCAGCAGCCAACTAGTAAGAGAGACCCAGTACTTC; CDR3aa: CASSQLVRETQYF
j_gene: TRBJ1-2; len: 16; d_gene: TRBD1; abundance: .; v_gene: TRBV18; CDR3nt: TGTGCCAGCTCGACGGGACAGGGGCTTCTCAAGGGTGGCTACACCTTC; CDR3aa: CASSTGQGLLKGGYTF
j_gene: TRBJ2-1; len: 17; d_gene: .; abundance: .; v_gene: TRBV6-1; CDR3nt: TGTGCCAGCAGTGAAGGGGGAGCGGTTAGCTCCTACAATGAGCAGTTCTTC; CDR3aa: CASSEGGAVSSYNEQFF
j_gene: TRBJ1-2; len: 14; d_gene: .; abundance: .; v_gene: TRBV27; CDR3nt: TGTGCCAGCAGTTTATTCTTTAAGGCTCCGGACTACACCTTC; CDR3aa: CASSLFFKAPDYTF
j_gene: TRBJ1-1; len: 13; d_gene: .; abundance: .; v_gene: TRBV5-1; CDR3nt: TGCGCCAGCAAGACAGGCGGGGCCACTGAAGCTTTCTTT; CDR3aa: CASKTGGATEAFF
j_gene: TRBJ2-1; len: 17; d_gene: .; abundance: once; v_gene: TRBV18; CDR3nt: TGTGCCAGCTCACCAGGGAAAGGAACTTACTCCTACAATGAGCAGTTCTTC; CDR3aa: CASSPGKGTYSYNEQFF
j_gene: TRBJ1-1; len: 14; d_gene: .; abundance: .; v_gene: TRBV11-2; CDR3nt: TGTGCCAGCAGCCCGGGAGGGAGGAACACTGAAGCTTTCTTT; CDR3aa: CASSPGGRNTEAFF
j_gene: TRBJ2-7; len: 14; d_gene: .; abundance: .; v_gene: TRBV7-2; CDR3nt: TGTGCCAGCAGCTTAACCCTAGGTGTCTACGAGCAGTACTTC; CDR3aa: CASSLTLGVYEQYF
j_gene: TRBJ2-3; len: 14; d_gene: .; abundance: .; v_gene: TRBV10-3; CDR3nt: TGTGCCATCAGTGAGGGCACCCGCACAGATACGCAGTATTTT; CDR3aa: CAISEGTRTDTQYF
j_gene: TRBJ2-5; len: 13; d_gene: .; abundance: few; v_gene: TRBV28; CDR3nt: TGTGCCAGCAGACCCCAGGGTCGAGAGACCCAGTACTTC; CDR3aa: CASRPQGRETQYF
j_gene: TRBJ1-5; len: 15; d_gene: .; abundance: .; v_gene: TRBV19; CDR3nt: TGTGCCAGTAGTATCCCGGGAGGAGGTAATCAGCCCCAGCATTTT; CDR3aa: CASSIPGGGNQPQHF
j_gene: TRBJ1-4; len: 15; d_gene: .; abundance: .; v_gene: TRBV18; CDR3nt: TGTGCCAGCTCACCCAGGGTAGCCCCTAATGAAAAACTGTTTTTT; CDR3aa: CASSPRVAPNEKLFF
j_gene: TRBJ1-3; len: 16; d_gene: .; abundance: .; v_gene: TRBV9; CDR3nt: TGTGCCAGCAGCGTAGAAGGCGTCCGCTCTGGAAACACCATATATTTT; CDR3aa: CASSVEGVRSGNTIYF
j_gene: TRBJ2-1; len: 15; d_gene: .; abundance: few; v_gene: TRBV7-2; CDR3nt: TGTGCCAGCAGCTTAGGGCGGGGCTCCTACAATGAGCAGTTCTTC; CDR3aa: CASSLGRGSYNEQFF